The rows below give T cell receptor beta chains drawn from one sample of a study of OX40 agonist ivuxolimab in advanced cancers. Using immunoSEQ multiplex PCR, the repertoire was profiled, and TCRdb retains in-frame clones only, with some absent. Of some 100,000 clones listed, just over 90% are singletons. The sequencing used CD4+ or CD8+ T cells sorted from blood, collected in a trial of the OX40 agonist ivuxolimab. Receptors originate from an adult with an advanced solid tumor such as melanoma, head and neck, liver or kidney cancer. Each CDR3 is given with its conserved first and last residue. The order of the fields is V gene, clone size, D gene, J gene, CDR3 DNA, CDR3 protein. A D gene is named only where the DNA matches it firmly. Clone size is not always given. Where it is, it says once, few, many or a class for expanded clones.

v_call: TRBV5-1; clone_size: .; d_call: TRBD1; j_call: TRBJ2-7; cdr3_nt: TGCGCCAGCAGCTTAAGGGGGCCCCACTACGAGCAGTACTTC; cdr3_aa: CASSLRGPHYEQYF
v_call: TRBV19; clone_size: once; d_call: TRBD1; j_call: TRBJ2-5; cdr3_nt: TGTGCCAGTAGTCCACCCGACAGGGGACAGACCCAGTACTTC; cdr3_aa: CASSPPDRGQTQYF
v_call: TRBV7-9; clone_size: .; d_call: .; j_call: TRBJ1-3; cdr3_nt: TGTGCCAGCAGCTTAGCTTCGGGGGCTCCTGGAAACACCATATATTTT; cdr3_aa: CASSLASGAPGNTIYF
v_call: TRBV10-3; clone_size: .; d_call: TRBD2; j_call: TRBJ2-1; cdr3_nt: TGTGCCATCAGCGAGGCGGGAGGGCGTCAGAATGAGCAGTTCTTC; cdr3_aa: CAISEAGGRQNEQFF
v_call: TRBV9; clone_size: .; d_call: .; j_call: TRBJ2-5; cdr3_nt: TGTGCCAGCAGCGTTATCGCAGGACTTAGGGAGACCCAGTACTTC; cdr3_aa: CASSVIAGLRETQYF
v_call: TRBV28; clone_size: many; d_call: TRBD1; j_call: TRBJ2-7; cdr3_nt: TGTGCCAGCAGCGGAACCGGGACAGGGTCCTACGAGCAGTACTTC; cdr3_aa: CASSGTGTGSYEQYF
v_call: TRBV5-4; clone_size: .; d_call: TRBD1; j_call: TRBJ2-7; cdr3_nt: TGTGCCAGCAGCCTCGTGGACAGGGGACACGAGCAGTACTTC; cdr3_aa: CASSLVDRGHEQYF
v_call: TRBV7-9; clone_size: .; d_call: .; j_call: TRBJ2-4; cdr3_nt: TGTGCCAGCAGCCAAACGGCAGACATTCAGTACTTC; cdr3_aa: CASSQTADIQYF
v_call: TRBV16; clone_size: .; d_call: .; j_call: TRBJ2-2; cdr3_nt: TGTGCCAGCAGCCCCCGCCCGCTGAACACCGGGGAGCTGTTTTTT; cdr3_aa: CASSPRPLNTGELFF
v_call: TRBV19; clone_size: few; d_call: .; j_call: TRBJ2-2; cdr3_nt: TGTGCCAGTAGTTTTGGCTACCGCACCGGGGAGCTGTTTTTT; cdr3_aa: CASSFGYRTGELFF
v_call: TRBV25-1; clone_size: .; d_call: TRBD2; j_call: TRBJ2-7; cdr3_nt: TGTGCCAGCAGTGAATATGCGGGAGGGAGCTCCTACGAGCAGTACTTC; cdr3_aa: CASSEYAGGSSYEQYF
v_call: TRBV6-5; clone_size: .; d_call: .; j_call: TRBJ2-5; cdr3_nt: TGTGCCAGCAGTCTCGACAGGTTCCCGGGGGAGACCCAGTACTTC; cdr3_aa: CASSLDRFPGETQYF
v_call: TRBV9; clone_size: few; d_call: .; j_call: TRBJ2-3; cdr3_nt: TGTGCCAGCAGCGTAGTGGGTAGCGGCCCAGATACGCAGTATTTT; cdr3_aa: CASSVVGSGPDTQYF
v_call: TRBV18; clone_size: .; d_call: .; j_call: TRBJ1-5; cdr3_nt: TGTGCCAGCTCACCACCTACGGGACACTTCAATCAGCCCCAGCATTTT; cdr3_aa: CASSPPTGHFNQPQHF
v_call: TRBV7-2; clone_size: .; d_call: .; j_call: TRBJ2-2; cdr3_nt: TGTGCCAGCAGCTTAGTTAGCCTTGGCACCGGGGAGCTGTTTTTT; cdr3_aa: CASSLVSLGTGELFF
v_call: TRBV4-2; clone_size: .; d_call: .; j_call: TRBJ2-2; cdr3_nt: TGTGCCAGCAGCCAAGCAACCGGGACGGCGAACACCGGGGAGCTGTTTTTT; cdr3_aa: CASSQATGTANTGELFF
v_call: TRBV4-3; clone_size: .; d_call: TRBD2; j_call: TRBJ2-3; cdr3_nt: TGCGCCAGCAGCCAAGCCGTAGGGACTAGCGGTACTTTATATACGCAGTATTTT; cdr3_aa: CASSQAVGTSGTLYTQYF
v_call: TRBV4-3; clone_size: .; d_call: .; j_call: TRBJ2-3; cdr3_nt: TGCGCCAGCAGCCAAGAGGGAGGAGATACGCAGTATTTT; cdr3_aa: CASSQEGGDTQYF
v_call: TRBV11-2; clone_size: .; d_call: .; j_call: TRBJ2-1; cdr3_nt: TGTGCCAGCAGCCCCAACCCCTTCGGGAGCTACAATGAGCAGTTCTTC; cdr3_aa: CASSPNPFGSYNEQFF
v_call: TRBV5-1; clone_size: .; d_call: TRBD2; j_call: TRBJ2-1; cdr3_nt: TGCGCCAGCAGCTTGGGGACGGGAGGAACCTACAATGAGCAGTTCTTC; cdr3_aa: CASSLGTGGTYNEQFF
v_call: TRBV27; clone_size: .; d_call: .; j_call: TRBJ2-5; cdr3_nt: TGTGCCAGCAAGGCATCGGCTGAGACCCAGTACTTC; cdr3_aa: CASKASAETQYF
v_call: TRBV7-9; clone_size: .; d_call: .; j_call: TRBJ2-5; cdr3_nt: TGTGCCAGCACGGCCGGGATCCAAGAGACCCAGTACTTC; cdr3_aa: CASTAGIQETQYF
v_call: TRBV6-5; clone_size: many; d_call: .; j_call: TRBJ2-5; cdr3_nt: TGTGCCAGCAGTTCGCGAGCAAACCGGGAGACCCAGTACTTC; cdr3_aa: CASSSRANRETQYF
v_call: TRBV28; clone_size: once; d_call: .; j_call: TRBJ1-3; cdr3_nt: TGTGCCAGCAGTCTCGTCGCAACTGGAAACACCATATATTTT; cdr3_aa: CASSLVATGNTIYF
v_call: TRBV7-9; clone_size: few; d_call: .; j_call: TRBJ1-4; cdr3_nt: TGTGCCAGCAGCCCGAGCGCAACTAATGAAAAACTGTTTTTT; cdr3_aa: CASSPSATNEKLFF
v_call: TRBV5-1; clone_size: .; d_call: TRBD2; j_call: TRBJ2-7; cdr3_nt: TGCGCCAGCCGAGCGGGGGCCGGGACTAGCGGCTACGAGCAGTACTTC; cdr3_aa: CASRAGAGTSGYEQYF
v_call: TRBV6-1; clone_size: .; d_call: TRBD1; j_call: TRBJ2-4; cdr3_nt: TGTGCCAGCAAAGAGGGGGCGGCCAAAAACATTCAGTACTTC; cdr3_aa: CASKEGAAKNIQYF
v_call: TRBV19; clone_size: .; d_call: .; j_call: TRBJ1-1; cdr3_nt: TGTGCCAGTAGTATTGGCCCGAGGGGGATCGGCACTGAAGCTTTCTTT; cdr3_aa: CASSIGPRGIGTEAFF
v_call: TRBV19; clone_size: .; d_call: .; j_call: TRBJ1-1; cdr3_nt: TGTGCCAGTAGTTTAGGGCTATATTACCCGAACACTGAAGCTTTCTTT; cdr3_aa: CASSLGLYYPNTEAFF
v_call: TRBV10-3; clone_size: .; d_call: TRBD2; j_call: TRBJ2-7; cdr3_nt: TGTGCCATCAGTCCAAGCGGGAGTAGCTACGAGCAGTACTTC; cdr3_aa: CAISPSGSSYEQYF
v_call: TRBV5-4; clone_size: .; d_call: .; j_call: TRBJ2-3; cdr3_nt: TGTGCCAGCAGCAAACTAGCACCTGGCACAGATACGCAGTATTTT; cdr3_aa: CASSKLAPGTDTQYF
v_call: TRBV10-1; clone_size: .; d_call: TRBD2; j_call: TRBJ2-5; cdr3_nt: TGCGCCAACGGGGGGGAGACCCAGTACTTC; cdr3_aa: CANGGETQYF
v_call: TRBV28; clone_size: .; d_call: .; j_call: TRBJ2-7; cdr3_nt: TGTGCCAGCAGTCCCCCTCTCGGCGAGCAGTACTTC; cdr3_aa: CASSPPLGEQYF
v_call: TRBV19; clone_size: .; d_call: TRBD1; j_call: TRBJ1-1; cdr3_nt: TGTGCCAGTAGCCTCGACAGGGGCCCTGAAGCTTTCTTT; cdr3_aa: CASSLDRGPEAFF
v_call: TRBV4-1; clone_size: .; d_call: .; j_call: TRBJ2-5; cdr3_nt: TGCGCCAGCAGCCAAGGGGCAGGATGGCAAGAGACCCAGTACTTC; cdr3_aa: CASSQGAGWQETQYF
v_call: TRBV11-2; clone_size: .; d_call: TRBD1; j_call: TRBJ2-1; cdr3_nt: TGTGCCAGCAGCCGGACAGGGGTGGGGTACAATGAGCAGTTCTTC; cdr3_aa: CASSRTGVGYNEQFF
v_call: TRBV9; clone_size: .; d_call: TRBD1; j_call: TRBJ2-1; cdr3_nt: TGTGCCAGCAGCGTAGGACAGGGCTACAATGAGCAGTTCTTC; cdr3_aa: CASSVGQGYNEQFF
v_call: TRBV10-1; clone_size: .; d_call: TRBD2; j_call: TRBJ2-7; cdr3_nt: TGCGCCAGCAGTGACGGGACTAGCGGGAGGAGCGAGCAGTACTTC; cdr3_aa: CASSDGTSGRSEQYF
v_call: TRBV11-2; clone_size: .; d_call: TRBD1; j_call: TRBJ1-1; cdr3_nt: TGTGCCAGCAGCTTAGGACAGGGGTTCTCTGAAGCTTTCTTT; cdr3_aa: CASSLGQGFSEAFF
v_call: TRBV6-5; clone_size: .; d_call: .; j_call: TRBJ2-2; cdr3_nt: TGTGCCACCAAAACTACCGGGGAGCTGTTTTTT; cdr3_aa: CATKTTGELFF
v_call: TRBV18; clone_size: .; d_call: .; j_call: TRBJ2-3; cdr3_nt: TGTGCCAGCTCACTGTACCGAGGGGGTAGCACAGATACGCAGTATTTT; cdr3_aa: CASSLYRGGSTDTQYF
v_call: TRBV2; clone_size: .; d_call: TRBD2; j_call: TRBJ2-7; cdr3_nt: TGTGCCAGCAGTAGAGGGGGCGGCGGGACTAGCGGGAGTTACGAGCAGTACTTC; cdr3_aa: CASSRGGGGTSGSYEQYF
v_call: TRBV13; clone_size: .; d_call: .; j_call: TRBJ2-5; cdr3_nt: TGTGCCAGCAGCCCCTCGCCGCGGCGGCAAGAGACCCAGTACTTC; cdr3_aa: CASSPSPRRQETQYF
v_call: TRBV9; clone_size: few; d_call: .; j_call: TRBJ2-5; cdr3_nt: TGTGCCAGCAGCGTCGGCCGGAACACAGCCCAAGAGACCCAGTACTTC; cdr3_aa: CASSVGRNTAQETQYF
v_call: TRBV18; clone_size: .; d_call: .; j_call: TRBJ2-7; cdr3_nt: TGTGCCAGCTCACCAAGACAGGTCGCCGAGCAGTACTTC; cdr3_aa: CASSPRQVAEQYF
v_call: TRBV29-1; clone_size: .; d_call: TRBD1; j_call: TRBJ1-1; cdr3_nt: TGCAGCGTTGATTCGGGACAGGGTTTGGGCACTGAAGCTTTCTTT; cdr3_aa: CSVDSGQGLGTEAFF
v_call: TRBV27; clone_size: few; d_call: .; j_call: TRBJ2-7; cdr3_nt: TGTGCCAGCAGCCTGACAGTGATCTCCTACGAGCAGTACTTC; cdr3_aa: CASSLTVISYEQYF
v_call: TRBV10-3; clone_size: .; d_call: TRBD2; j_call: TRBJ2-3; cdr3_nt: TGTGCCACCGGGACTAGCGGCACAGATACGCAGTATTTT; cdr3_aa: CATGTSGTDTQYF
v_call: TRBV5-1; clone_size: .; d_call: TRBD1; j_call: TRBJ1-1; cdr3_nt: TGCGCCAGCAGCTTGACTTCCGGGACAGTGAACACTGAAGCTTTCTTT; cdr3_aa: CASSLTSGTVNTEAFF
v_call: TRBV7-9; clone_size: .; d_call: .; j_call: TRBJ2-1; cdr3_nt: TGTGCCAGCAGTCCACAGGGATACAATGAGCAGTTCTTC; cdr3_aa: CASSPQGYNEQFF
v_call: TRBV6-6; clone_size: .; d_call: TRBD1; j_call: TRBJ1-6; cdr3_nt: TGTGCCAGTACTTCCGGGACAGGGAGGGGCTCACCCCTCCACTTT; cdr3_aa: CASTSGTGRGSPLHF
v_call: TRBV5-1; clone_size: .; d_call: TRBD2; j_call: TRBJ2-2; cdr3_nt: TGCGCCAGCACCCTGGTGCCAGGGACTAAATCCGGGGAGCTGTTTTTT; cdr3_aa: CASTLVPGTKSGELFF
v_call: TRBV7-2; clone_size: .; d_call: .; j_call: TRBJ2-1; cdr3_nt: TGTGCCAGCAGCCCCCGACAGGAGTCCTACAATGAGCAGTTCTTC; cdr3_aa: CASSPRQESYNEQFF
v_call: TRBV11-2; clone_size: .; d_call: TRBD2; j_call: TRBJ2-1; cdr3_nt: TGTGCCAGCAGCTCACTAGCGGGTCCTTACAATGAGCAGTTCTTC; cdr3_aa: CASSSLAGPYNEQFF
v_call: TRBV4-2; clone_size: .; d_call: .; j_call: TRBJ2-1; cdr3_nt: TGTGCCAGCAGCCAAGAGACTGCCTCCTACAATGAGCAGTTCTTC; cdr3_aa: CASSQETASYNEQFF